This paragraph reports one T cell receptor beta chain. This specimen belongs to a study of control samples from healthy donors and cancer patients. V lost 5 bases to trimming and J lost 8 bases, with 18 bases between them. The CDR3 covers 14 residues. In germline, CDR1 is LNHDA, CDR2 SQIVND (reference sequence). The method was immunoSEQ multiplex PCR; TCRdb's version includes in-frame clones alone and lacks a portion of them. The sample carries around 110,000 clones, 85% to 90% recorded once. Sequences were obtained from blood. This chain links TRBV19 with TRBJ1-2; D perhaps matches TRBD1 (5 bases). This TCR came from a woman aged 70-85 years in good health. CDR3 region: CASSAGTGFGGYTF. The DNA of the CDR3 is TGTGCCAGTAGTGCCGGGACGGGATTTGGAGGCTACACCTTC. Combining the CDR3 with reference TRBV19 and TRBJ1-2 gives the whole variable domain DGGITQSPKYLFRKEGQNVTLSCEQNLNHDAMYWYRQDPGQGLRLIYYSQIVNDFQKGDIAEGYSVSREKKESFPLTVTSAQKNPTAFYLCASSAGTGFGGYTFGSGTRLTVV.